The rows below give T cell receptor beta chains drawn from one sample of a study of cytomegalovirus exposure and HLA in healthy donors. Data came from immunoSEQ multiplex PCR; TCRdb stores just in-frame clones and leaves some out. The data contain under 130,000 clones, about 70% of them singletons. The sample comprised PBMCs. The source is a man aged 25-45 years in good health and CMV-seronegative. CDR3s include the opening cysteine and the closing phenylalanine or tryptophan. The D gene is left open where the match is weak. Rows may omit the clone size; those that give it use once, few, many or a size class.

size | J | D | V | DNA | CDR3
NA | TRBJ2-1 | NA | TRBV4-1 | TGCGCCAGCAGCCAAGATAGGGGCTACAATGAGCAGTTCTTC | CASSQDRGYNEQFF
NA | TRBJ2-5 | NA | TRBV2 | TGTGCCAGCAGTGGGGCAGACAGAGAGACCCAGTACTTC | CASSGADRETQYF
NA | TRBJ2-7 | TRBD2 | TRBV28 | TGTGCCAGCATCCTGAGCGGGGGCAGCTCCTACGAGCAGTACTTC | CASILSGGSSYEQYF
NA | TRBJ2-1 | TRBD1 | TRBV30 | TGTGCCTGGAGTAGGGACAGCCCATCCGGTCCGTTCTTC | CAWSRDSPSGPFF
NA | TRBJ2-3 | NA | TRBV5-8 | TGTGCCAGCAGCTTGGGACTTCCCGATACGCAGTATTTT | CASSLGLPDTQYF
NA | TRBJ1-1 | TRBD1 | TRBV30 | TGTGCCTGTGACAGGGATCTTACTGAAGCTTTCTTT | CACDRDLTEAFF
few | TRBJ1-3 | TRBD1 | TRBV4-3 | TGCGCCAGCAGCCATAACAGGGGAACCTCTGGAAACACCATATATTTT | CASSHNRGTSGNTIYF
NA | TRBJ1-5 | NA | TRBV11-2 | TGTGCCAGCAGCTTAGAGGGGGGAGGCAATCAGCCCCAGCATTTT | CASSLEGGGNQPQHF
NA | TRBJ1-2 | NA | TRBV27 | TGTGCCAGCAGTTTATGGGGGGGGACTTCTAACTATGGCTACACCTTC | CASSLWGGTSNYGYTF
once | TRBJ2-7 | TRBD1 | TRBV7-9 | TGTGCCAGCAGCTTACGACAGGGGGTCGACGAGCAGTACTTC | CASSLRQGVDEQYF
few | TRBJ2-1 | TRBD2 | TRBV6-6 | TGTGCCAGCAGGTTACACCTAGCGGGAGTCTTCGATGAGCAGTTCTTC | CASRLHLAGVFDEQFF
NA | TRBJ2-2 | NA | TRBV7-3 | TGTGCCAGCAGCTTAACTGGGGCGCGTATTGAAGGGGAGCTGTTTTTT | CASSLTGARIEGELFF
NA | TRBJ2-3 | TRBD2 | TRBV7-3 | TGTGCCAGCAGCCAGCGGGAGGGCGGGGCAGATACGCAGTATTTT | CASSQREGGADTQYF
NA | TRBJ1-3 | NA | TRBV7-7 | TGTGCTAGCAGCTTACTCCCTGGAAACACCATATATTTT | CASSLLPGNTIYF
NA | TRBJ2-5 | NA | TRBV18 | TGTGCCAGTCTCACGATGGGGTCCGAAGGGAGGACCCAGTACTTC | CASLTMGSEGRTQYF
NA | TRBJ1-5 | NA | TRBV2 | TGTGCCAGCAGTTCGACACAGGGAGGGTATCAGCCCCAGCATTTT | CASSSTQGGYQPQHF
NA | TRBJ1-4 | NA | TRBV4-2 | TGTGCCAGCAGCCAAGATGGATCGACACGGCCTAATGAAAAACTGTTTTTT | CASSQDGSTRPNEKLFF
NA | TRBJ2-1 | TRBD2 | TRBV7-2 | TGTGCCAGCAGCACTAGGACTAGCGGGTTCCATGAGCAGTTCTTC | CASSTRTSGFHEQFF
once | TRBJ2-1 | NA | TRBV2 | TGTGCCAGCAGTGTAGGGCAGGGGAGGGATGAGCAGTTCTTC | CASSVGQGRDEQFF
NA | TRBJ1-5 | NA | TRBV6-5 | TGTGCCAGCAGTTACTCTACCGCGGGCAATCAGCCCCAGCATTTT | CASSYSTAGNQPQHF
few | TRBJ2-7 | NA | TRBV5-1 | TGCGCCAGCAGCTCCTCGAGGACTGGCCACGAGCAGTACTTC | CASSSSRTGHEQYF
NA | TRBJ1-4 | TRBD1 | TRBV30 | TGTGCCTGGAGTCCTTTACAGGGGGCGAAGACTAATGAAAAACTGTTTTTT | CAWSPLQGAKTNEKLFF
NA | TRBJ2-5 | NA | TRBV4-1 | TGCGCCAGCAGCCAAGATATTACGGCAGGGTGGGAGACCCAGTACTTC | CASSQDITAGWETQYF
NA | TRBJ1-3 | NA | TRBV13 | TGTGCCAGCAGCAAACGACAGAAATCTGGAAACACCATATATTTT | CASSKRQKSGNTIYF
few | TRBJ1-1 | NA | TRBV6-5 | TGTGCCAGCAGTTACTCGCTCGGTGAAAACACTGAAGCTTTCTTT | CASSYSLGENTEAFF
NA | TRBJ1-1 | NA | TRBV14 | TGTGCCAGCAGCCAAAGACGGGACACTGAAGCTTTCTTT | CASSQRRDTEAFF
NA | TRBJ2-1 | NA | TRBV19 | TGTGCCAGTAGTACCGACGTAAGCGGGTACAATGAGCAGTTCTTC | CASSTDVSGYNEQFF
NA | TRBJ1-3 | NA | TRBV4-3 | TGCGCCAGCAGCCAAGACACAGGGACTGGAAACACCATATATTTT | CASSQDTGTGNTIYF
NA | TRBJ2-2 | TRBD2 | TRBV19 | TGTGCCAGTAGGATGACTAGCGCCGGGGAGCTGTTTTTT | CASRMTSAGELFF
NA | TRBJ1-5 | NA | TRBV5-8 | TGTGCCAGCAGCTTGGCGGGGGTGAACGGCATCGATCAGCCCCAGCATTTT | CASSLAGVNGIDQPQHF
NA | TRBJ2-7 | NA | TRBV27 | TGTGCCAGCAGTTTATCCGGGCGGGAAGATTCCAAAAACATACTCTCCCACGAGCAGTACTTC | CASSLSGREDSKNILSHEQYF
NA | TRBJ1-1 | NA | TRBV7-2 | TGTGCCAGCAGCCTGGGCTGGAACACTGAAGCTTTCTTT | CASSLGWNTEAFF
NA | TRBJ2-3 | TRBD2 | TRBV13 | TGTGCCAGCAGCCTAGCGGGAGTCACAGATACGCAGTATTTT | CASSLAGVTDTQYF
NA | TRBJ2-7 | NA | TRBV21-1 | TGTGCCAGCAGCAAAGCTGGGTCACAGGAGTTCCCCTTCAGCTCCTACGAGCAGTACTTC | CASSKAGSQEFPFSSYEQYF
NA | TRBJ2-5 | TRBD1 | TRBV19 | TGTGCCAGTAGTATGGGGGACAGGGTCGAGACCCAGTACTTC | CASSMGDRVETQYF
NA | TRBJ2-7 | NA | TRBV7-9 | TGTGCCAGCAGCCCTGGAGGATCCTACGAGCAGTACTTC | CASSPGGSYEQYF
NA | TRBJ2-7 | NA | TRBV2 | TGTGCCAGCAGTGGCGCCCCGGGCGAGCAGTACTTC | CASSGAPGEQYF
once | TRBJ1-4 | NA | TRBV15 | TGTGCCACCAGCAGAGGGGGAGCTAATGAAAAACTGTTTTTT | CATSRGGANEKLFF
NA | TRBJ1-2 | TRBD1 | TRBV5-1 | TGCGCCAGCACCCCATCCGGGACAGGGCTGGATGGCTACACCTTC | CASTPSGTGLDGYTF
NA | TRBJ2-7 | NA | TRBV6-5 | TGTGCCAGCAGCCGGGGTCTCACCTCCTACGAGCAGTACTTC | CASSRGLTSYEQYF
few | TRBJ1-1 | NA | TRBV7-2 | TGTGCCAGCAGCTCACAGTGGCACACTGAAGCTTTCTTT | CASSSQWHTEAFF
NA | TRBJ2-1 | TRBD2 | TRBV7-3 | TGTGCCAGCAGCTTAATGGCTAGCGGGAGTTACAATGAGCAGTTCTTC | CASSLMASGSYNEQFF
NA | TRBJ2-5 | TRBD2 | TRBV5-1 | TGCGCCAGCAGCGCGGGGGGAGAGACCCAGTACTTC | CASSAGGETQYF
NA | TRBJ1-2 | TRBD1 | TRBV6-5 | TGTGCCAGCAGGACTACGGGACAGGGGGCCTATGGCTACACCTTC | CASRTTGQGAYGYTF
few | TRBJ2-7 | TRBD2 | TRBV15 | TGTGCCACCAGCAGAGCTTCCAGCGGGAGGGCCTACGAGCAGTACTTC | CATSRASSGRAYEQYF
NA | TRBJ1-5 | TRBD1 | TRBV27 | TGTGCCAGCTCCCGGACAGGGTCCTTTCATCAGCCCCAGCATTTT | CASSRTGSFHQPQHF
NA | TRBJ2-4 | NA | TRBV11-3 | TGTGCCAGCAGCTTAGCGGGTGAGGGCCCCCTAGGGCGCCAGTACTTC | CASSLAGEGPLGRQYF
NA | TRBJ1-1 | NA | TRBV14 | TGTGCCAGCAGCCAAGATCAGAGGCCCCCGGGAGGGATTTTCAGGGCTTTCTTT | CASSQDQRPPGGIFRAFF
NA | TRBJ1-1 | TRBD1 | TRBV27 | TGTGCCAGCAGTTTACGACAGGGGGTCAGGGGGACTGAAGCTTTCTTT | CASSLRQGVRGTEAFF
NA | TRBJ2-3 | TRBD1 | TRBV7-6 | TGTGCCAGCAAGGGACAGCTAACAGATACGCAGTATTTT | CASKGQLTDTQYF
once | TRBJ2-3 | NA | TRBV18 | TGTGCCAGCTCACAGTTCGACAGGTCTAAAGATACGCAGTATTTT | CASSQFDRSKDTQYF
few | TRBJ1-4 | TRBD1 | TRBV2 | TGTGCCAGCACGGGACAGGGGGCAACTAATGAAAAACTGTTTTTT | CASTGQGATNEKLFF
NA | TRBJ2-5 | TRBD1 | TRBV14 | TGTGCCAGCAGCCCCTGGACAGGGTCAGAGACCCAGTACTTC | CASSPWTGSETQYF
NA | TRBJ2-3 | TRBD2 | TRBV9 | TGTGCCAGCAGCCCTTTTTGGACTAGCCAGACAGATACGCAGTATTTT | CASSPFWTSQTDTQYF
NA | TRBJ1-2 | NA | TRBV5-1 | TGCGCCAGCAGCCCGACGCCCCAGGATAACTATGGCTACACCTTC | CASSPTPQDNYGYTF